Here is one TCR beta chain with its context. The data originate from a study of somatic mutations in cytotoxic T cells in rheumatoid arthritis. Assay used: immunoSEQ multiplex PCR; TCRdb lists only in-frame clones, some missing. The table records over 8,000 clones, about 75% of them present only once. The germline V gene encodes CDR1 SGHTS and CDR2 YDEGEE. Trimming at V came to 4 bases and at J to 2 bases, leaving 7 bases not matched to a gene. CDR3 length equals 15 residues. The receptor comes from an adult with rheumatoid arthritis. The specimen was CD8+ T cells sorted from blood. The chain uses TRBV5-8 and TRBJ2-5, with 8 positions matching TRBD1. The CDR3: CASSGGTGLQETQYF. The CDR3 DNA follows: TGTGCCAGCAGCGGCGGGACAGGTTTACAAGAGACCCAGTACTTC.